The 10 T cell receptor beta chains presented below share a single source sample, sequenced in a study of T cell changes during pregnancy in multiple sclerosis. TCRdb keeps only in-frame clones here, not all; method: immunoSEQ multiplex PCR. Of approximately 98,000 clones listed, under 95% were seen once; the top ten hold more than 2%. The sample consisted of peripheral blood, taken after pregnancy. These receptors all come from a female donor in good health, enrolled as a control in a pregnancy study.

V and J are TRBV28 and TRBJ2-3, with TRBD1 identical over 12 bases. V shed 8 bases, J shed 2 bases, and the junction held 8 bases outside the gene matches. The CDR3 contains 16 residues. From germline, CDR1 is MDHEN and CDR2 SYDVKM. The CDR3 bases are TGTGCCAGCTCCTCCGGGACAGGGGGCTTCACAGATACGCAGTATTTT. This codes for CASSSGTGGFTDTQYF.

This clone was detected only once. V gene TRBV28 combines with J gene TRBJ2-5; D is ambiguous. Per germline, CDR1 MDHEN and CDR2 SYDVKM. The CDR3 consists of 11 residues. V was pared by 8 bases and J by 4 bases, with 8 bases between. DNA for the CDR3: TGTGCCAGCCATGCCGGAGAGACCCAGTACTTC. Protein sequence: CASHAGETQYF.

V and J are TRBV5-4 and TRBJ2-1; 7 positions match TRBD1. The ends lost 2 bases at V and 6 bases at J; junction bases unmatched: 2. The CDR3 covers 13 residues. The germline gives CDR1 SGHNT, CDR2 YYREEE (reference sequence). The CDR3 loop reads CASSLRQGNEQFF. DNA of the CDR3: TGTGCCAGCAGCTTACGACAGGGCAATGAGCAGTTCTTC. Drawing the rest from reference TRBV5-4 and TRBJ2-1, the complete variable domain is ETGVTQSPTHLIKTRGQQVTLRCSSQSGHNTVSWYQQALGQGPQFIFQYYREEENGRGNFPPRFSGLQFPNYSSELNVNALELDDSALYLCASSLRQGNEQFFGPGTRLTVL.

The chain couples TRBV7-9 to TRBJ2-5, with TRBD2 identical over 7 bases. Germline-derived CDR1 and CDR2 are SEHNR and FQNEAQ (reference sequence). Germline trimming cut 4 bases from V and 5 bases from J; bases unmatched to any gene: 13. The CDR3 extends over 16 amino acids. The CDR3 reads CASSSLGEGKGETQYF. The CDR3 bases are TGTGCCAGCAGCTCCCTAGGGGAGGGGAAGGGGGAGACCCAGTACTTC.

V and J are TRBV7-2 and TRBJ1-5; possibly TRBD1 for D (6 bases). Germline CDR1 reads SGHTA; CDR2 reads FQGNSA. V lost 4 bases and J 0 bases, leaving 16 bases between the germline ends. CDR3 length equals 17 residues. Written as DNA, the CDR3 is TGTGCCAGCAGCTCTACAGGGTTGACTTATAGCAATCAGCCCCAGCATTTT. It yields the protein CASSSTGLTYSNQPQHF.

This clone occurred a few times. The chain employs TRBV2 and TRBJ1-5, with D hard to call. Deletions cut 6 bases from V and 6 bases from J, with 12 bases between. Germline V gene lookup returns CDR1 SNHLY and CDR2 FYNNEI. The CDR3 is 13 amino acids. In DNA, the CDR3 is TGTGCCAGCAGCGTGGTCGCCGGTCAGCCCCAGCATTTT. Translation gives CASSVVAGQPQHF.

V is TRBV4-1 and J is TRBJ1-4; 10 bases agree with TRBD1. V trimming: 1 base; J trimming: 3 bases; junction bases outside the gene matches: 5. The germline V gene encodes CDR1 MGHRA and CDR2 YSYEKL. The CDR3 consists of 17 residues. This chain's CDR3 is CASSQVEGQGSNEKLFF. DNA of the CDR3: TGCGCCAGCAGCCAAGTAGAGGGACAGGGGTCTAATGAAAAACTGTTTTTT.

The rearrangement links TRBV28 to TRBJ2-3; TRBD2 matches at 7 bases. This CDR3 is built from 14 residues. The junction had 5 bases not matched to a gene; V was cut back by 4 bases and J by 4 bases. Germline V CDR1 and CDR2: MDHEN, SYDVKM. Here the CDR3 reads CASSSGLDADTQYF. Here the CDR3 DNA reads TGTGCCAGCAGTTCTGGACTAGATGCAGATACGCAGTATTTT.

This chain connects TRBV7-6 to TRBJ2-1; no reliable D call. V was trimmed by 4 bases and J by 7 bases, leaving 8 bases between them. The CDR3 is made up of 12 amino acids. Germline CDR1 SGHVS, CDR2 FNYEAQ. The CDR3 DNA reads TGTGCCAGCAGCTATGGGCCTAATGAGCAGTTCTTC. It translates to CASSYGPNEQFF. Variable domain in full (rest from reference TRBV7-6 and TRBJ2-1): GAGVSQSPRYKVTKRGQDVALRCDPISGHVSLYWYRQALGQGPEFLTYFNYEAQQDKSGLPNDRFSAERPEGSISTLTIQRTEQRDSAMYRCASSYGPNEQFFGPGTRLTVL.

The J gene is TRBJ2-2, the V gene TRBV19; 8 bases line up with TRBD1. Trimming removed 5 bases from V and 4 bases from J; junction bases left unmatched: 6. Per germline, CDR1 LNHDA and CDR2 SQIVND (reference sequence). This CDR3 is built from 15 residues. This CDR3 is CASSGLTGATGELFF. The CDR3 coding sequence is TGTGCCAGTAGTGGGCTGACAGGGGCCACCGGGGAGCTGTTTTTT.